The 15 T cell receptor beta chains in this list originate from one sample, sequenced in a study of neurological immune-mediated disorders. Time point meaning: longitudinal time-point 1 (baseline). Each CDR3 protein is one row after TCRdb ran MiXCR on the 5' RACE reads. The profile shows around 49,000 distinct CDR3 sequences, more than 8% of them singletons. Sequences were obtained from PBMCs. Receptor source: a woman between 40 and 50 years old in good health.

This clonotype was picked up many times. This chain uses TRBV7-3 with TRBJ1-1; TRBD1 matches at 9 bases. Per germline, CDR1 SGHTA and CDR2 FQGTGA. Trimming took 4 bases from V and 8 from J; bases not matched to a gene: 5. The CDR3 contains 13 residues. CDR3 in amino acids: CASSSDRGREAFF. As DNA, the CDR3 is TGTGCCAGCAGCTCGGACAGGGGACGGGAAGCTTTCTTT.

The sample holds one count of this clonotype. The chain recombines TRBV7-2 with TRBJ2-2; D is undetermined. Germline CDR1 and CDR2: SGHTA and FQGNSA. The germline V and J ends were trimmed by 5 bases and 8 bases, with 12 bases remaining between them. The CDR3 loop spans 13 amino acids. CDR3 loop: CASSPGLGGELFF. CDR3 sequence (DNA): TGTGCCAGCAGCCCCGGGCTGGGGGGGGAGCTGTTTTTT.

This clonotype was seen many times. The rearrangement uses TRBV25-1 and TRBJ1-2, with TRBD1 as a possible D gene (6 bases). V was trimmed by 3 bases and J by 8 bases, leaving 13 bases between them. The CDR3 consists of 13 residues. Per germline, CDR1 MGHDK and CDR2 SYGVNS. This CDR3 reads CASSDNRERGYTF. In DNA, the CDR3 is TGTGCCAGCAGTGACAACAGGGAGCGGGGCTACACCTTC.

This clonotype was detected many times. This chain joins TRBV21-1 and TRBJ1-5; TRBD1 is taken as the D call from the table, unchecked against the DNA. TRBV21-1 is an annotated pseudogene. This CDR3 is 15 amino acids long. In nucleotides, the CDR3 is TGTGCCAGCAGCAATAAAGGGGGTGGGAATCAGCCCCAGCATTTT. Translated: CASSNKGGGNQPQHF.

This clonotype has ten or more counts. J is TRBJ2-7 and V is TRBV5-5, with D perhaps assigned TRBD1 or TRBD2 (5 bases each). The germline V gene encodes CDR1 SGHKS and CDR2 YYEKEE (reference sequence). Trimming left V 1 base short and J 3 bases short, with 14 bases between. This CDR3 is built from 15 residues. CDR3 nucleotides: TGTGCCAGCAGCTTGTGGGGGTCAAAAATCTACGAGCAGTACTTC. It codes for CASSLWGSKIYEQYF. The whole variable domain, remainder taken from reference TRBV5-5 and TRBJ2-7, is DAGVTQSPTHLIKTRGQQVTLRCSPISGHKSVSWYQQVLGQGPQFIFQYYEKEERGRGNFPDRFSARQFPNYSSELNVNALLLGDSALYLCASSLWGSKIYEQYFGPGTRLTVT.

In this sample, this clonotype turned up many times. J is TRBJ1-4 and V is TRBV7-2; TRBD1 matches 8 bases. CDR1 and CDR2 from the germline V gene are SGHTA and FQGNSA. Trimming at V came to 5 bases and at J to 0 bases, leaving 8 bases not matched to a gene. The CDR3 runs 17 residues. CDR3 in DNA: TGTGCCAGCAGCAGAAGACAGGGGCCCGCAACTAATGAAAAACTGTTTTTT. It specifies CASSRRQGPATNEKLFF.

This clonotype was detected ten times or more. The chain is built from TRBV4-3 and TRBJ2-5, with 13 positions matching TRBD2. The CDR3 loop spans 18 amino acids. Germline CDR1 is LGHNA and CDR2 is YSLEER. Trimming cost V 1 base and J 5 bases; bases outside gene matches: 10. CDR3 DNA sequence: TGCGCCAGCAGCCAAGCACTAGCGGGAGGGCCTGGGTCGGAGACCCAGTACTTC. Protein: CASSQALAGGPGSETQYF.

In this sample, this clonotype turned up many times. The chain has TRBV4-3 and TRBJ2-1; D is perhaps TRBD1 (7 bases). V shed 0 bases and J shed 8 bases, with 17 bases lying between them. The CDR3 extends over 16 amino acids. CDR1 LGHNA and CDR2 YSLEER come from the germline V gene. CDR3 nucleotides: TGCGCCAGCAGCCAAGATCTTGGTGGCAGGGGGGATGAGCAGTTCTTC. This translates into CASSQDLGGRGDEQFF.

This clonotype was seen at least ten times. The V call is TRBV14, the J call TRBJ2-1; D not resolved. Trimming stripped 0 bases from V and 10 bases from J, with 7 bases between. Germline CDR1 SGHDN, CDR2 FVKESK. CDR3 length equals 12 residues. The CDR3 DNA reads TGTGCCAGCAGCCAAGACCGACAAGAGCAGTTCTTC. Translating it yields CASSQDRQEQFF. Complete variable domain (other parts from reference TRBV14 and TRBJ2-1): EAGVTQFPSHSVIEKGQTVTLRCDPISGHDNLYWYRRVMGKEIKFLLHFVKESKQDESGMPNNRFLAERTGGTYSTLKVQPAELEDSGVYFCASSQDRQEQFFGPGTRLTVL.

This clonotype was observed at least ten times. The chain has TRBV9 and TRBJ2-2, with 7 bases identical to TRBD2. This CDR3 spans 18 amino acids. Germline CDR1 is SGDLS and CDR2 is YYNGEE. V lost 6 bases, J lost 7 bases, and 21 bases stayed unmatched. CDR3 sequence reads: CASNARVGEGEDIGELFF. DNA for the CDR3: TGTGCCAGCAACGCCCGGGTTGGGGAGGGCGAAGATATCGGGGAGCTGTTTTTT.

This clonotype appeared many times. The J gene is TRBJ1-6, the V gene TRBV5-1, with D possibly being TRBD1 (6 bases). Deletions cut 0 bases from V and 6 bases from J, with 16 bases between. This CDR3 contains 17 residues. CDR1 is SGHRS, CDR2 YFSETQ, per germline. The CDR3 nucleotides are TGCGCCAGCAGCTTGGCCGGGACACGAGAAGTTAATTCACCCCTCCACTTT. Translated, it gives CASSLAGTREVNSPLHF.

The sample holds many counts of this clonotype. The chain recombines TRBV5-1 with TRBJ1-2; 7 nucleotides line up with TRBD1. CDR1 is SGHRS and CDR2 is YFSETQ in the germline V gene. The CDR3 is 14 residues long. V gave up 1 base and J gave up 0 bases; unmatched junction bases: 0. The CDR3 DNA reads as TGCGCCAGCAGCTTGCAGGGGGCTAACTATGGCTACACCTTC. This translates into CASSLQGANYGYTF.

In its sample, this clonotype was seen once. This CDR3 is missing its conserved last phenylalanine or tryptophan, likely due to a read error. Because the CDR3's place on the DNA is in doubt, the DNA is left out and the CDR3 is given as listed by TCRdb. The J gene is TRBJ2-1, the V gene TRBV4-3; no check of the table's D call, TRBD2, against the DNA was made. The CDR3 sequence runs 16 residues, both termini included. The germline CDR1 and CDR2 sequences are LGHNA and YSLEER. CDR3 residues: CASSQGLAGIDNEPFY.

Ten or more counts support this clonotype. This chain connects TRBV5-1 to TRBJ1-4; D unresolved. This CDR3 is 15 amino acids long. Trimming shortened V by 0 bases and J by 0 bases, and 6 bases separated the two germline ends. Germline CDR1 reads SGHRS; CDR2 reads YFSETQ. The CDR3 reads CASSLGHATNEKLFF. In nucleotides, the CDR3 is TGCGCCAGCAGCTTGGGGCATGCAACTAATGAAAAACTGTTTTTT. Supplemented by reference TRBV5-1 and TRBJ1-4, the full variable domain reads KAGVTQTPRYLIKTRGQQVTLSCSPISGHRSVSWYQQTPGQGLQFLFEYFSETQRNKGNFPGRFSGRQFSNSRSEMNVSTLELGDSALYLCASSLGHATNEKLFFGSGTQLSVL.

This clonotype occurred many times. The V and J genes are TRBV29-1 and TRBJ2-1; D is ambiguous. The CDR3 has 12 amino acids. With 5 bases removed from V and 4 bases from J, the gap between germline ends came to 9 bases. Germline V gene data show CDR1 as SQVTM and CDR2 as ANQGSEA. CDR3 coding DNA: TGCAGCGTTCGGTGGCCGTACAATGAGCAGTTCTTC. Translated: CSVRWPYNEQFF.